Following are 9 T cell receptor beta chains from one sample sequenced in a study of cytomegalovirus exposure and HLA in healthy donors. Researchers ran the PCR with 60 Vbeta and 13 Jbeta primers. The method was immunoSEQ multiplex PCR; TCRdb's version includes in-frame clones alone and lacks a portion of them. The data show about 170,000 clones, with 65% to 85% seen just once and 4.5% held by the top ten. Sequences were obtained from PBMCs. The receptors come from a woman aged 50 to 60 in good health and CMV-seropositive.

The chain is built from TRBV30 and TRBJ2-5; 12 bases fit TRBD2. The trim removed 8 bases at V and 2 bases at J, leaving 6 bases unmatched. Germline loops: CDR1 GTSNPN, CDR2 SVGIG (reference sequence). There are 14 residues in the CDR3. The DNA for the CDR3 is TGTGCCCGAAGTCTAGCGGGGGGGCAAGAGACCCAGTACTTC. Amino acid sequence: CARSLAGGQETQYF.

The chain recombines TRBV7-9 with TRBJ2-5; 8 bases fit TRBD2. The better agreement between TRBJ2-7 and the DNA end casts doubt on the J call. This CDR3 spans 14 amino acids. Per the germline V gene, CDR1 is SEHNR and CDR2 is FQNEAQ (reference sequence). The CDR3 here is CASSPSGSTSEQYF. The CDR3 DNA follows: TGTGCCAGCAGCCCCAGCGGGAGTACTTCCGAGCAGTACTTC.

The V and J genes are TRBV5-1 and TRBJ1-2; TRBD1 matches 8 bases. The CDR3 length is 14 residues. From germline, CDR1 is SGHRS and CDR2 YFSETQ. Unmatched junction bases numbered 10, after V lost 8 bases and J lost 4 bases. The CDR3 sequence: CASDETGDGYGYTF. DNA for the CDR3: TGCGCCAGTGACGAGACAGGGGACGGCTATGGCTACACCTTC.

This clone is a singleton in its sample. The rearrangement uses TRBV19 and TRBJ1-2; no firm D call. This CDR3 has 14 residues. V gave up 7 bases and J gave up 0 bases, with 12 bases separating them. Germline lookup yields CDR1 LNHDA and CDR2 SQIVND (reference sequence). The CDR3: CASTSTAANYGYTF. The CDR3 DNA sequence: TGTGCCAGTACGTCAACAGCAGCTAACTATGGCTACACCTTC.

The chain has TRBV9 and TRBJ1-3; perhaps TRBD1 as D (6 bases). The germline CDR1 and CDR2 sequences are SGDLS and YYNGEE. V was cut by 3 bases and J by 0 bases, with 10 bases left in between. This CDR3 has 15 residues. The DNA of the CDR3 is TGTGCCAGCAGCGGTCGACAGGACTCTGGAAACACCATATATTTT. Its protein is CASSGRQDSGNTIYF.

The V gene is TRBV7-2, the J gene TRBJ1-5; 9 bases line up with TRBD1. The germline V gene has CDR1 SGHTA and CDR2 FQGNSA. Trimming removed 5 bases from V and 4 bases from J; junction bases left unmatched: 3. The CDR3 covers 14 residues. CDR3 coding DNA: TGTGCCAGCAGCATCGACAGGGGGAATCAGCCCCAGCATTTT. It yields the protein CASSIDRGNQPQHF.

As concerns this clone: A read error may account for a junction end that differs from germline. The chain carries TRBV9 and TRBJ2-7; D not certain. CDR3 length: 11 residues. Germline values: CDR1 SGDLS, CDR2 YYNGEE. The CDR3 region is CASSPSHEQYF. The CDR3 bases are TGTGCCAGCAGTCCCTCCCACGAGCAGTACTTC. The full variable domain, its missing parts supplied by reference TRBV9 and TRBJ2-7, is DSGVTQTPKHLITATGQRVTLRCSPRSGDLSVYWYQQSLDQGLQFLIQYYNGEERAKGNILERFSAQQFPDLHSELNLSSLELGDSALYFCASSPSHEQYFGPGTRLTVT.

In nucleotides, the CDR3 is TGTGCCAGCAGCTTGGTCGCGGGCGACGAGCAGTTCTTC. It codes for CASSLVAGDEQFF. The chain employs TRBV5-4 and TRBJ2-1; TRBD2 might be the D (5 bases). V lost 0 bases to trimming and J lost 10 bases, with 11 bases between them. The CDR3 is 13 residues long. CDR1 and CDR2 from the germline V gene are SGHNT and YYREEE (reference sequence).

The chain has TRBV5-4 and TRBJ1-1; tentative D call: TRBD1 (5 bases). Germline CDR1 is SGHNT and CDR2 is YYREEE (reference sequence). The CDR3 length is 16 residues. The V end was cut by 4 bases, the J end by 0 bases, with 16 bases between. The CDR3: CASSRDSYVMNTEAFF. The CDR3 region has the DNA TGTGCCAGCAGCCGAGACAGTTATGTCATGAACACTGAAGCTTTCTTT.